The clone carrying this TCR beta chain was observed a single time. Looked up from germline, CDR1 is MNHEY and CDR2 is SVGEGT. The CDR3 extends over 15 amino acids. V lost 4 bases, J lost 6 bases, and 18 bases lay in between. Per the original methods: The authors estimated nucleated cell counts from reference gene primer amplification. TCRdb keeps only in-frame clones here, not all; method: immunoSEQ multiplex PCR. Clone size and the V and J calls come from that table; the DNA yielded D and trimming. The sample has 100,000 to 150,000 clones; roughly 85% are singletons. The data originate from a study of blood T cell repertoires in COVID-19.

The sequence derives from a woman of 80 years or more with acute or convalescent COVID-19. This sequence joins TRBV6-2 or TRBV6-3 and TRBJ1-2; D remains unclear. Sequenced material: peripheral blood. The CDR3 spells CASSSIRGSGHGYTF. The CDR3 DNA reads as TGTGCCAGCAGTTCTATACGAGGGAGCGGGCATGGCTACACCTTC.